The following is a T cell receptor (beta chain) sequence with its context. The sample originates from a study of shared clonotypes between healthy human individuals. Across the study: Donors had three CD4 naive, three CD4 memory, two CD8 naive and one CD8 memory plate apiece.

The V and J ends lost 5 bases and 0 bases respectively, with 5 bases between them. The CDR3 runs to 13 residues. CDR1 is PRHDT, CDR2 FYEKMQ, per germline (reference sequence). CD4+ cells were split into CD45RA+ naive and CD45RA-negative memory subsets. In the authors' workflow: Junction-only sequences produced by ImmunoSEQ had no quality scores, so filtering differed. The assay was immunoSEQ multiplex PCR, and TCRdb's table has in-frame clones only and misses some. That table gives V, J and clone size, and the DNA gave D and trimming. The data contain 550,000 to 800,000 clones, under 80% of them singletons.

Sequenced sample: memory CD4+ T cells sorted from blood. Subset defined: CD45RA-negative fraction. V usage is TRBV13 and J usage is TRBJ2-4; D remains ambiguous. This clonotype was sampled from a woman in her thirties in good health. The CDR3 DNA reads TGTGCCAGCAGCAAACAAGCCAAAAACATTCAGTACTTC. This translates into CASSKQAKNIQYF.